This T cell receptor (beta chain) was identified in a study of technical replicates of blood from a handful of donors. The CDR3 loop spans 15 amino acids. V dropped 0 bases and J dropped 1; count of bases not matched to a gene: 2. Germline V gene sequence: CDR1 MNHEY, CDR2 SVGAGI. TCRdb keeps only in-frame clones here, not all; method: immunoSEQ multiplex PCR. The table shows about 62,000 clones, with roughly nine tenths occurring only once. The chain links TRBV6-5 to TRBJ2-7; TRBD1 aligns across 8 bases. The origin of this receptor is a human donor in good health. Some clones in this sample may be carry-over from other donors' samples. The source material was PBMCs. The CDR3 here is CASSYSNRGSYEQYF. The CDR3 DNA reads as TGTGCCAGCAGTTACTCGAACAGGGGGTCCTACGAGCAGTACTTC.